These 14 T cell receptor beta chains were all obtained from the same sample, sequenced in a study of T cells in localized non-small cell lung cancer. The table came from immunoSEQ multiplex PCR; TCRdb's copy has only in-frame clones and leaves some out. The repertoire holds under 2,500 clones, with 24% as singletons. Specimen: normal lung tissue next to the tumor, collected before any cancer treatment. The receptors here all came from a female donor with stage II lung adenocarcinoma.

V and J are TRBV5-1 and TRBJ2-5, with D possibly called TRBD1 or TRBD2 (6 bases each). This CDR3 is built from 14 residues. Germline V gene sequence: CDR1 SGHRS, CDR2 YFSETQ. With 9 bases removed from V and 3 bases from J, the gap between germline ends came to 18 bases. CDR3: CATKLGGSEETQYF. DNA for the CDR3: TGCGCCACCAAATTGGGGGGCAGCGAAGAGACCCAGTACTTC.

Relative to its sample, this clone is medium-sized. V gene TRBV11-3 combines with J gene TRBJ2-7; the D gene could be TRBD1 or TRBD2 (5 bases each). CDR3 length: 14 residues. The V gene's germline CDR1 is SGHNT and CDR2 YENEEA. Trimming removed 5 bases at V and 2 bases at J, with 13 bases between. The CDR3 coding sequence is TGTGCCAGCAGCCAATGGGACCGCGCCTACGAGCAGTACTTC. Protein product: CASSQWDRAYEQYF.

In this sample, this clone turned up once. The rearrangement joins TRBV18 to TRBJ1-3; D is unclear. Trimming pared 2 bases from V and 4 bases from J, leaving 15 bases between. CDR1 and CDR2 from the germline V gene are KGHSH and LQKENI. The CDR3 length is 16 residues. The CDR3 here is CASSPSAVKAGNTIYF. Here the CDR3 DNA reads TGTGCCAGCTCACCATCGGCGGTAAAAGCAGGAAACACCATATATTTT.

The chain recombines TRBV12-5 with TRBJ1-2; 9 bases align to TRBD1. The germline gives CDR1 LGHNT, CDR2 FRNRAP. The trim removed 6 bases at V and 9 bases at J, leaving 8 bases unmatched. The CDR3 extends over 13 amino acids. CDR3 bases: TGTGCTAGTGGCAGGACAGGGGACTTTCGCTACACCTTC. Its translation: CASGRTGDFRYTF.

This clone was observed a few times. The V call is TRBV5-1, the J call TRBJ2-1, with TRBD1 as a possible D gene (6 bases). The germline gives CDR1 SGHRS, CDR2 YFSETQ. Trimming took off 0 bases at V and 0 bases at J, with 13 bases between the two ends. This CDR3 region has 17 residues. The CDR3 bases are TGCGCCAGCAGCTTGGAACGCAGGGGCAGCTCCTACAATGAGCAGTTCTTC. This codes for CASSLERRGSSYNEQFF.

In this sample, this clone turned up a few times. The chain recombines TRBV11-3 with TRBJ2-1; TRBD2 matches 7 bases. CDR3 size: 17 residues. V dropped 4 bases and J dropped 4; count of bases not matched to a gene: 13. CDR1 and CDR2 from the germline V gene are SGHNT and YENEEA. In DNA, the CDR3 is TGTGCCAGCAGCTCCCAACTCCTAGCGGCAGGGTACAATGAGCAGTTCTTC. This translates into CASSSQLLAAGYNEQFF. Filled out from reference TRBV11-3 and TRBJ2-1, the complete variable domain reads EAGVVQSPRYKIIEKKQPVAFWCNPISGHNTLYWYLQNLGQGPELLIRYENEEAVDDSQLPKDRFSAERLKGVDSTLKIQPAELGDSAVYLCASSSQLLAAGYNEQFFGPGTRLTVL.

Sample share makes this clone medium-sized. Written as DNA, the CDR3 is TGTGCCAGCAGCTTAGTTCGCGGGGGGCTGGATACGCAGTATTTT. Encoded protein: CASSLVRGGLDTQYF. The gene calls are TRBV11-3 and TRBJ2-3, with 8 positions matching TRBD2. Germline assignment: CDR1 SGHNT and CDR2 YENEEA. The CDR3 runs 15 residues. V trimming: 1 base; J trimming: 6 bases; junction bases outside the gene matches: 6.

As to this clone: The sequence runs out 1 residue before the end of the CDR3; the remainder is reconstructed from the germline J gene. The V call is TRBV6-1, the J call TRBJ1-2; maybe TRBD1 (6 bases). The CDR3 totals 17 residues. The ends were cut back, 0 bases at V and 1 base at J, with 15 bases in the middle. Germline CDR1 reads MNHNS; CDR2 reads SASEGT. CDR3 protein: CASSEAAYRAFNYGYTF. The sequenced part of the CDR3 DNA is TGTGCCAGCAGTGAAGCGGCCTACAGGGCCTTTAACTATGGCTACACC.

CDR3 sequence: CASSLEGFSYEQYF. In nucleotides, the CDR3 is TGCGCCAGCAGCTTGGAAGGGTTCTCCTACGAGCAGTACTTC. The chain is built from TRBV5-1 and TRBJ2-7, with D uncertain. The CDR3 has 14 residues. Trimming took 0 bases from V and 0 from J, leaving 7 bases between them. Germline CDR1 reads SGHRS; CDR2 reads YFSETQ.

By share, this clone ranks as large. The J gene is TRBJ2-2, the V gene TRBV6-8, with 8 bases lining up with TRBD2. The V gene end was trimmed by 6 bases and the J gene end by 5 bases; junction bases not matched to a gene: 11. The V gene's germline CDR1 is MNHGY and CDR2 SAAAGT. The CDR3 has 16 residues. CDR3 nucleotide sequence: TGTGCCAGCAGCCCATCGGGACGGGGGGGAACCGGGGAGCTGTTTTTT. Translating it yields CASSPSGRGGTGELFF.

This clone was observed a handful of times. The rearrangement joins TRBV11-3 to TRBJ2-3, with 11 bases aligning to TRBD2. The CDR3 loop spans 20 amino acids. Per germline, CDR1 SGHNT and CDR2 YENEEA. V was pared by 0 bases and J by 0 bases, with 11 bases of the junction left unmatched. DNA for the CDR3: TGTGCCAGCAGCTTAGATCGGTACCTAGCGGGGGGCGTTAGCACAGATACGCAGTATTTT. Its protein is CASSLDRYLAGGVSTDTQYF.

The rearrangement links TRBV18 to TRBJ2-7, with D possibly matching TRBD2 (6 bases). V lost 0 bases and J lost 0, with 21 bases in between. Germline CDR1 and CDR2: KGHSH and LQKENI. The CDR3 has 19 amino acids. The CDR3 DNA is TGTGCCAGCTCACCACCGGCAGGACTACCAAACTTCGGCTCCTACGAGCAGTACTTC. This encodes CASSPPAGLPNFGSYEQYF.

The rearrangement links TRBV9 to TRBJ2-2; no definite D call. Trimming removed 4 bases at V and 6 bases at J, with 7 bases between. The length of the CDR3 is 12 residues. Germline loops: CDR1 SGDLS, CDR2 YYNGEE. CDR3 sequence reads: CASSLGSGELFF. For the CDR3, the DNA is TGTGCCAGCAGCCTAGGTTCCGGGGAGCTGTTTTTT.

This clone came up a few times. V usage is TRBV11-3 and J usage is TRBJ2-5, with 8 bases aligning to TRBD2. This CDR3 is built from 16 residues. The ends lost 3 bases at V and 7 bases at J; junction bases unmatched: 13. Germline CDR1 SGHNT, CDR2 YENEEA. The CDR3 region has the DNA TGTGCCAGCAGCTTGGAGGGTATAGCGGGGTGGAGGACCCAGTACTTC. Its protein is CASSLEGIAGWRTQYF. Using reference TRBV11-3 and TRBJ2-5 for the parts outside the CDR3, the full variable domain is EAGVVQSPRYKIIEKKQPVAFWCNPISGHNTLYWYLQNLGQGPELLIRYENEEAVDDSQLPKDRFSAERLKGVDSTLKIQPAELGDSAVYLCASSLEGIAGWRTQYFGPGTRLLVL.